The present entry profiles one T cell receptor (beta chain) with its context. Its target is unknown. CD8+ and CD4+ T cells from blood underwent TCR beta sequencing, which was carried out in a high-throughput format. Negative magnetic isolation gave CD8+ and CD4+ cells; FACS enriched CD8+ TEMRA. An amount of RNA that ranged from roughly 0.5 to 1 ug was reverse transcribed with random hexamers. Coverage of TCR beta CDR3 amplification by immunoSEQ multiplex PCR extended to 54 Vbeta and 13 Jbeta. TCRdb used MiXCR to reprocess the immunoSEQ multiplex PCR reads, holding one entry per CDR3 protein. The sample shows about 150,000 distinct CDR3 sequences, approximately 96% of them seen only once. These data originate in a study of CD8 T cells in Susac syndrome. Findings and caveats of the study: It was acknowledged by the study that relatively few individuals were included in its TCR sequencing and HLA analysis.

The germline gives CDR1 DFQATT, CDR2 SNEGSKA (reference sequence). This CDR3 spans 14 amino acids. Trimming shortened V by 5 bases and J by 3 bases, and 11 bases separated the two germline ends. The sequencing input was CD8+ T cells from PBMCs. The TCR originated in a human donor with multiple sclerosis. J is TRBJ2-6 and V is TRBV20-1, with D uncertain. In DNA, the CDR3 is TGCAGTGCTCCTCGTGATCTTGGGGCCAACGTCCTGACTTTC. Its protein is CSAPRDLGANVLTF.